The rows below give T cell receptor beta chains drawn from one sample of a study of graft-versus-host responses after intestinal transplantation. These TCRs' antigens remain unknown. Repertoires were generated with immunoSEQ multiplex PCR, while TCRdb's copy carries only in-frame clones and drops some. The table includes some 93,000 clones, 91% detected once. This sample comprised unstimulated CD8+ T cells sorted from spleen or lymph node cells, obtained before intestinal transplant. The source of these receptors is a human donor who received an intestinal transplant. The CDR3 runs from the conserved cysteine through the conserved F or W. The D gene is left open where the match is weak. A clone size is listed for some rows: how often the clone was seen (once, few, many), or a class if it is expanded.

D	V	size	J	CDR3	DNA
-	TRBV7-8	-	TRBJ1-4	CASSLGRLNEKLFF	TGTGCCAGCAGCTTAGGGCGGCTTAATGAAAAACTGTTTTTT
TRBD2	TRBV10-3	-	TRBJ2-1	CAISAGGLKNNEQFF	TGTGCCATCAGCGCCGGGGGACTAAAAAACAATGAGCAGTTCTTC
-	TRBV7-3	few	TRBJ1-1	CASSLTGNTEAFF	TGTGCCAGCAGCTTGACAGGGAACACTGAAGCTTTCTTT
TRBD2	TRBV7-6	-	TRBJ2-1	CASSLTSGGAIEQFF	TGTGCCAGCAGCTTGACTAGCGGGGGGGCAATTGAGCAGTTCTTC
-	TRBV5-4	-	TRBJ1-1	CASSLITGRNTEAFF	TGTGCCAGCAGCTTGATAACAGGCCGAAACACTGAAGCTTTCTTT
TRBD1	TRBV2	-	TRBJ2-7	CASSERGRNSYEQYF	TGTGCCAGCAGTGAAAGGGGGCGAAACTCCTACGAGCAGTACTTC
-	TRBV23-1	-	TRBJ2-1	CASSQDRRNEQFF	TGCGCCAGCAGTCAAGACAGGCGGAATGAGCAGTTCTTC
TRBD1	TRBV5-1	once	TRBJ1-2	CASSEIAGGTDIHYGYTF	TGCGCCAGCAGCGAGATAGCTGGGGGGACAGATATACACTATGGCTACACCTTC
-	TRBV27	-	TRBJ2-7	CASSSTGDLEQYF	TGTGCCAGCAGCTCGACCGGGGACTTAGAGCAGTACTTC
-	TRBV11-3	once	TRBJ2-3	CASSPEGGTDTQYF	TGTGCCAGCAGCCCGGAAGGAGGTACAGATACGCAGTATTTT
-	TRBV11-2	-	TRBJ2-1	CASSPIEVRGSNEQFF	TGTGCCAGCAGCCCAATTGAGGTTCGAGGTAGCAATGAGCAGTTCTTC
TRBD2	TRBV27	-	TRBJ2-7	CASSSQGGVGYEQYF	TGTGCCAGCAGTTCCCAGGGAGGGGTCGGGTACGAGCAGTACTTC
TRBD2	TRBV9	-	TRBJ2-1	CASSAGRGGRAGEQFF	TGTGCCAGCAGCGCAGGGCGGGGCGGGAGGGCAGGTGAGCAGTTCTTC
-	TRBV5-1	once	TRBJ2-6	CASSFSWSSGANVLTF	TGCGCCAGCAGCTTTTCTTGGAGCTCTGGGGCCAACGTCCTGACTTTC
TRBD1	TRBV30	-	TRBJ1-4	CAWTPGQGVQKLFF	TGTGCCTGGACCCCGGGACAGGGGGTTCAGAAACTGTTTTTT
TRBD2	TRBV28	-	TRBJ2-1	CASSLAAGLALYNEQFF	TGTGCCAGCAGTCTGGCCGCGGGACTAGCGCTCTACAATGAGCAGTTCTTC
TRBD1	TRBV5-6	few	TRBJ2-4	CASSQDRADIQYF	TGTGCCAGCAGCCAGGACAGGGCGGACATTCAGTACTTC
-	TRBV19	-	TRBJ1-1	CATRGTYTEAFF	TGTGCCACACGAGGGACTTACACTGAAGCTTTCTTT
-	TRBV27	-	TRBJ1-1	CASSPLPGGTTEAFF	TGTGCCAGCAGCCCCCTCCCCGGGGGGACCACTGAAGCTTTCTTT
-	TRBV11-2	-	TRBJ2-7	CASSLDLWGPEYEQYF	TGTGCCAGCAGCTTAGATCTTTGGGGGCCTGAGTACGAGCAGTACTTC
TRBD2	TRBV4-2	-	TRBJ2-5	CASSLSRGRAQETQYF	TGTGCCAGCAGCCTTAGCCGCGGGAGGGCCCAAGAGACCCAGTACTTC
-	TRBV19	once	TRBJ1-1	CASKGVRPGEAFF	TGTGCCAGTAAAGGGGTCCGACCCGGGGAAGCTTTCTTT